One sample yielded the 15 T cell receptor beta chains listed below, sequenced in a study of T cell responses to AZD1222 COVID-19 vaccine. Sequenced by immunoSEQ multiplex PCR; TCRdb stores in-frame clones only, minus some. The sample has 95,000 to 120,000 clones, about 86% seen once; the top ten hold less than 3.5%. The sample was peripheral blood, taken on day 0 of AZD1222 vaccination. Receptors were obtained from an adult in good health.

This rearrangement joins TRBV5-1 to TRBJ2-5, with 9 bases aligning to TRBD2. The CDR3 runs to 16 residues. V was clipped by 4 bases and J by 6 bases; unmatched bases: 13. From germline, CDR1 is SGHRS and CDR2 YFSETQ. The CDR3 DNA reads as TGCGCCAGCAGCGGGCCCGGGACTAGCCGCGGTCAGACCCAGTACTTC. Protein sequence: CASSGPGTSRGQTQYF. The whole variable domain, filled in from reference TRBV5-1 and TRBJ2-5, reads KAGVTQTPRYLIKTRGQQVTLSCSPISGHRSVSWYQQTPGQGLQFLFEYFSETQRNKGNFPGRFSGRQFSNSRSEMNVSTLELGDSALYLCASSGPGTSRGQTQYFGPGTRLLVL.

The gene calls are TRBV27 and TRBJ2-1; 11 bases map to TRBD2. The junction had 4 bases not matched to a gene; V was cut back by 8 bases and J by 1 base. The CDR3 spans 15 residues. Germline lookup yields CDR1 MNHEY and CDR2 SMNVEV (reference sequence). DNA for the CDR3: TGTGCCAGCCATAGACTAGCGGGGTCCTACAATGAGCAGTTCTTC. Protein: CASHRLAGSYNEQFF.

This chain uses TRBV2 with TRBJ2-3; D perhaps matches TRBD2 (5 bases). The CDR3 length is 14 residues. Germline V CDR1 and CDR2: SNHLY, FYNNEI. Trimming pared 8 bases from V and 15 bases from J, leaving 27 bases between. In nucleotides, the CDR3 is TGTGCCAGCCTCGAGAGGGCCCAATCCCCCTTCGGCTATTTT. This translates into CASLERAQSPFGYF.

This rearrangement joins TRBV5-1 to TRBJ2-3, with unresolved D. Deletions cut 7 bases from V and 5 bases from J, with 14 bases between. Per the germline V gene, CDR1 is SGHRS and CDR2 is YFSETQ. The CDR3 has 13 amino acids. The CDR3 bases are TGCGCCAGCCATGTCCCCCACGGAGATACGCAGTATTTT. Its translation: CASHVPHGDTQYF.

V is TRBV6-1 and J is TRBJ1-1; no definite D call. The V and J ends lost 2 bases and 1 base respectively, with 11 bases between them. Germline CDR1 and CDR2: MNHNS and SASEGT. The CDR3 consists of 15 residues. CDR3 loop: CASSERKVGNTEAFF. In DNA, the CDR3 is TGTGCCAGCAGTGAAAGAAAGGTGGGGAACACTGAAGCTTTCTTT.

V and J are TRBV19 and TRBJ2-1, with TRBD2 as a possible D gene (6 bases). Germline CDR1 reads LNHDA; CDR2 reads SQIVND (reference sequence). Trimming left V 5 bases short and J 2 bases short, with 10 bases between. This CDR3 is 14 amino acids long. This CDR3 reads CASSGGPTYNEQFF. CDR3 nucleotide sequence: TGTGCCAGTAGTGGAGGGCCAACCTACAATGAGCAGTTCTTC.

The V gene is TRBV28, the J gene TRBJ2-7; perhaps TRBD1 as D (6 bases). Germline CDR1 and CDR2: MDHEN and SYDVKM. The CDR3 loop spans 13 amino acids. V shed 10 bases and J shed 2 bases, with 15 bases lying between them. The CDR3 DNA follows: TGTGCCACCCTGGGACACGGTACCTACGAGCAGTACTTC. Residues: CATLGHGTYEQYF.

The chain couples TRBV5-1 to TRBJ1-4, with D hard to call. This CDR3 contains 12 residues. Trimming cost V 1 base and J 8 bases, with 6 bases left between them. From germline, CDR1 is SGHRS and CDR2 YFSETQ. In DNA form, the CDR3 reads TGCGCCAGCAGCTTGTTCCGGGAAAAACTGTTTTTT. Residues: CASSLFREKLFF.

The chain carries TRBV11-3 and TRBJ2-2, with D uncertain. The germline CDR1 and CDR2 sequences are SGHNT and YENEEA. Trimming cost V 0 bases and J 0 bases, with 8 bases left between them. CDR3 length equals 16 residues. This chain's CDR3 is CASSLEATPNTGELFF. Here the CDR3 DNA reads TGTGCCAGCAGCTTAGAGGCTACCCCGAACACCGGGGAGCTGTTTTTT.

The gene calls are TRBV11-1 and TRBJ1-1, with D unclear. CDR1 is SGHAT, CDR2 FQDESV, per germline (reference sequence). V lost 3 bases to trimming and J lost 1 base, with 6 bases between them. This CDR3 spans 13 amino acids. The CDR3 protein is CASSFNRNTEAFF. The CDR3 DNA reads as TGTGCCAGCAGCTTCAACCGGAACACTGAAGCTTTCTTT.

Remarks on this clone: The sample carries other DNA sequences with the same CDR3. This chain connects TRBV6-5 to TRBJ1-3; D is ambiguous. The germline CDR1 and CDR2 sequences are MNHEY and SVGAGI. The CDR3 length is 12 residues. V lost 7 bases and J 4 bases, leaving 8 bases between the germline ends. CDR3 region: CASTGSGNTIYF. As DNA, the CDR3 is TGTGCCAGCACGGGGAGCGGAAACACCATATATTTT.

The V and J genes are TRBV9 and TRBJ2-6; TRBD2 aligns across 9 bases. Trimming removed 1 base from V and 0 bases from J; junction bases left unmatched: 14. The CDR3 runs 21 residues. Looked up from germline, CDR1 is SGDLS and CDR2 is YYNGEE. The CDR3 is CASSVFSNLAGALSGANVLTF. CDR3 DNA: TGTGCCAGCAGCGTATTTTCCAATTTAGCGGGGGCACTCTCTGGGGCCAACGTCCTGACTTTC.

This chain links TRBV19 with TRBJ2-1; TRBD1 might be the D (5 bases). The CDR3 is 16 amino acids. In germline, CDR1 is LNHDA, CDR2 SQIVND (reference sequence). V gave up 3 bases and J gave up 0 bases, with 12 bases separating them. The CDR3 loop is CASSIGQGRSYNEQFF. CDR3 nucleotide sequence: TGTGCCAGTAGTATCGGGCAGGGCCGCTCCTACAATGAGCAGTTCTTC.

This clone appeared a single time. Here the CDR3 reads CATTSGGTYEQYF. CDR3 DNA: TGTGCCACCACGTCGGGGGGCACCTACGAGCAGTACTTC. V usage is TRBV15 and J usage is TRBJ2-7; possibly TRBD2 for D (7 bases). Germline values: CDR1 LNHNV, CDR2 YYDKDF (reference sequence). This CDR3 contains 13 residues. Trimming cost V 7 bases and J 2 bases, with 12 bases left between them.

The CDR3 DNA is TGCGCCAGCAGCTCCTCTCCCGGGACAGGGGTGGGAGAGCAGTACTTC. Translating gives CASSSSPGTGVGEQYF. This chain connects TRBV5-1 to TRBJ2-7; 10 nucleotides agree with TRBD1. Germline loops: CDR1 SGHRS, CDR2 YFSETQ. This CDR3 contains 16 residues. V was pared by 3 bases and J by 7 bases, with 13 bases of the junction left unmatched. The whole variable domain, remainder taken from reference TRBV5-1 and TRBJ2-7, is KAGVTQTPRYLIKTRGQQVTLSCSPISGHRSVSWYQQTPGQGLQFLFEYFSETQRNKGNFPGRFSGRQFSNSRSEMNVSTLELGDSALYLCASSSSPGTGVGEQYFGPGTRLTVT.